The T cell receptor beta chain under discussion was sequenced for a study of beta chain features in type 1 diabetes (dated by TCRdb to the late 2010s). Concerning the study at large: Mean age, gender distribution, total cell number and subset yield were not different between patients and healthy donors. A total of under 120,000,000 sorted cells were examined across all samples, and RNA yield correlated strongly with the number of cells per subset. In the study, TCRB repertoires of sorted circulating CD4+ T cell subsets from recently diagnosed type 1 diabetes patients were compared with those of matched healthy donors. Regulatory and stem cell-like memory subsets were isolated from only 8 patients and roughly eight healthy donors, whereas naive and central memory subsets came from all 28 donors.

The paper's findings and limits, for the study overall: Only small numbers of individuals were included in the HLA sub-analyses, which left unresolved whether HLA type had any influence on TCRB rearrangement. The naive, central memory and regulatory TCRB repertoires appeared to resemble one another more closely among patients than among healthy donors. Because cDNA was sequenced instead of genomic DNA, highly expressing activated cells could be over-represented, though the groups showed no difference in activation or CD3 levels. Shorter templates might be favored by PCR, yet because patient and control samples were amplified and corrected together, any such skew would affect both groups equally. A moderate but significant shortening of TCRB CDR3 length was observed in type 1 diabetes patients in all four CD4+ subsets. At VDJ recombination sites, type 1 diabetes patients had fewer insertions and more deleted nucleotides, which implies abnormalities in thymic rearrangement.

Each donor gave one peripheral blood draw, around 0.12 L on average, collected into heparinised tubes. Using a panel that included CD45RO, CCR7, CD25, CD127, CD95 and CD27, naive, central memory, regulatory and stem cell-like memory CD4+ T cells were sorted on a BD FACSAria II. Every sorted population had a purity above 95%. Right away, PBMCs were isolated by Lymphoprep density gradient centrifugation and were stained directly, with no culture step. Samples were stained and sorted in pairs, with one healthy donor and one patient per experiment, so that batch effects were minimized. The entire amount of isolated RNA was reverse transcribed using the High Capacity cDNA Reverse Transcription Kit, so the sequenced TCRB transcripts were expressed ones. Naive, central memory and regulatory T cell samples underwent deep immunoSEQ sequencing, averaging about 3.57 million total reads per sample. Sorted cells were lysed in RLT buffer and RNA was extracted with DNase-treated RNeasy Micro or Mini kits, depending on cell number. Each cell subset was processed separately to prevent cross-contamination, with patient and healthy donor samples processed together. The immunoSEQ multiplex PCR was used to amplify TCRB sequences from cDNA, yielding 87-bp fragments that span the CDR3 region. Amplicons were sequenced on the Illumina HiSeq platform. As for the original processing: Synthetic template baselines were used to correct PCR bias computationally, reads within Hamming distance 2 were collapsed together, and singletons that could not be merged were discarded. Reads were aligned to IMGT to assign V, D and J genes, CDR3 length, and insertions or deletions at six rearrangement sites. Within each subset, clonotype counts were normalized to sorted cell number, after which true diversity and Gini coefficients were computed with the tcR R package. The overlap coefficient, calculated on TCRB nucleotide sequences, was used to quantify repertoire sharing. TCRdb obtained this table from immuneACCESS and retained in-frame rearrangements with V and J assigned. These tables miss some clones; where compared with another copy, unresolved V genes account for less than half of the shortfall, and the remainder is unexplained. That table is the source of V, J and clone size, and D and trimming were worked out from the DNA. This sample lists around 170,000 clones; approximately 10% were detected once. The top ten constitute 0.65% to 0.9% of the sample.

Details on this clone: No antigen is known for it. Base qualities are not recorded, but no much larger clone differs from it by a single base.

The specimen was central memory CD4+ T cells from blood. This receptor was identified in a woman in her twenties or thirties with type 1 diabetes.

CDR3 loop: CASSAPGWNTGELFF. Read as DNA, the sequence is TGTGCCAGCAGCGCACCAGGGTGGAACACCGGGGAGCTGTTTTTT. The chain is assembled from TRBV21-1 and TRBJ2-2; TRBD1 was called by the table and not checked on the DNA. TRBV21-1 is recorded as a pseudogene. There are 15 amino acids in the CDR3, from cysteine to phenylalanine inclusive. The CDR3 DNA has 45 bases and is translated from base 1.